Sequencing of this TCR beta chain was carried out in a study of blood T cell repertoires in COVID-19. For the study at large: Both acute and convalescent COVID-19 samples were obtained from the United States, Italy and Spain. PBMCs, B-cell-depleted T cells, or T cells were the source of the cDNA or gDNA that made up the material.

Study processing details: Amplifying reference gene primers gave estimates of nucleated cell counts. The table came from immunoSEQ multiplex PCR; TCRdb's copy has only in-frame clones and leaves some out. The DNA gave D and trimming, while V, J and clone size come from that table. The data show approximately 65,000 clones, around 79% seen once. The junction had 4 bases not matched to a gene; V was cut back by 2 bases and J by 2 bases. The germline V gene has CDR1 LNHDA and CDR2 SQIVND (reference sequence). The CDR3 has 16 amino acids. The rearrangement uses TRBV19 and TRBJ2-1, with 9 bases aligning to TRBD2. The source of this sequence is a man aged 55 to 70 with acute or convalescent COVID-19. Input material: peripheral blood. The CDR3 region has the DNA TGTGCCAGTAGTATACTAGCGGGAAGCGCCTACAATGAGCAGTTCTTC. Its translation is CASSILAGSAYNEQFF.